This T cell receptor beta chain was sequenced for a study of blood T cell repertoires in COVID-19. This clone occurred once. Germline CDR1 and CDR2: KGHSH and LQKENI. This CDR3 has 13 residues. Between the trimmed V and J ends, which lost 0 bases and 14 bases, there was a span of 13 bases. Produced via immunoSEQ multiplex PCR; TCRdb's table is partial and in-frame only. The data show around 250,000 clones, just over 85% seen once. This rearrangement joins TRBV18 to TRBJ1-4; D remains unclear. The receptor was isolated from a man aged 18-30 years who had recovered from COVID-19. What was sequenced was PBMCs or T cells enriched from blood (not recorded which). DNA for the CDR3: TGTGCCAGCTCACCACCCGATTCCACAATTCTGTTTTTT. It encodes CASSPPDSTILFF.